The clone carrying this T cell receptor (beta chain) came up a few times. The sample comes from a study of patients and donors after allogeneic stem cell transplantation. Germline CDR1 LGHNA, CDR2 YSLEER. Losses at the gene ends were 9 bases for V and 5 bases for J; bases not matched to a gene: 7. CDR3 length: 13 residues. TCRdb called the RT-PCR reads again in MiXCR, with one record for every CDR3 protein. The data contain 84,000 or so distinct CDR3 sequences, roughly 50% of them singletons. The chain employs TRBV4-3 and TRBJ1-5; 7 nucleotides match TRBD1. The TCR sequence derives from a human donor who was either an allogeneic HSCT recipient or a stem cell or donor lymphocyte infusion donor (not recorded which). It is not recorded whose cells these are; they may come from a transplant donor. Sequencing was done on a sample of blood, either unsorted or a sorted T cell fraction (not recorded which). CDR3 nucleotides: TGCGCCAGGATACAGGGGATCGATCAGCCCCAGCATTTT. It is translated as CARIQGIDQPQHF.